One sample yielded the 28 T cell receptor beta chains listed below, sequenced in a study of cytomegalovirus exposure and HLA in healthy donors. Here immunoSEQ multiplex PCR was the method, and the copy in TCRdb shows in-frame clones only, minus some. Counted here are under 150,000 clones, roughly 86% occurring once; the ten biggest clones make up about 1.5%. Material: PBMCs. The receptors originated from a woman in her 30s in good health and CMV-seronegative.

This clone was observed at least ten times. The rearrangement uses TRBV5-4 and TRBJ1-2; tentatively, D is TRBD1 (6 bases). CDR3 length: 14 amino acids. The V end lost 4 bases, the J end lost 3 bases, and 13 bases lay between the germline ends. In germline, CDR1 is SGHNT, CDR2 YYREEE (reference sequence). The CDR3 sequence: CASSPRRTDYGYTF. CDR3 coding DNA: TGTGCCAGCAGCCCCCGGAGGACAGACTATGGCTACACCTTC.

This chain uses TRBV5-1 with TRBJ2-7; 7 nucleotides align to TRBD1. CDR1 is SGHRS and CDR2 is YFSETQ in the germline V gene. The CDR3 contains 14 residues. Germline trimming cut 2 bases from V and 6 bases from J; bases unmatched to any gene: 8. The DNA of the CDR3 is TGCGCCAGCAGCTTTACAGGGGCTCGTCGCGAGCAGTACTTC. This codes for CASSFTGARREQYF.

The V call is TRBV7-2, the J call TRBJ2-7, with D maybe TRBD1 (5 bases). Germline assignment: CDR1 SGHTA and CDR2 FQGNSA. The CDR3 is made up of 13 amino acids. V lost 5 bases and J 7 bases, leaving 15 bases between the germline ends. The CDR3 reads CASSSRQLSEQYF. The CDR3 DNA reads as TGTGCCAGCAGCAGCCGACAGTTGAGTGAGCAGTACTTC.

The rearrangement links TRBV7-8 to TRBJ2-7; 8 bases line up with TRBD2. Germline V lookup: CDR1 SGHVS, CDR2 FQNEAQ. Germline trimming cut 1 base from V and 2 bases from J; bases unmatched to any gene: 7. The CDR3 has 16 residues. The CDR3 DNA follows: TGTGCCAGCAGCTTAGAGCCGGGACTAGGTGCCTACGAGCAGTACTTC. Translating it yields CASSLEPGLGAYEQYF.

V gene TRBV15 combines with J gene TRBJ2-5; 8 nucleotides match TRBD2. V shed 5 bases and J 6 bases; nucleotides not matched to a gene: 8. Germline assignment: CDR1 LNHNV and CDR2 YYDKDF (reference sequence). CDR3 length: 14 residues. The CDR3 DNA reads as TGTGCCACCAGCGCTCGCGGGGGGATGAAGACCCAGTACTTC. Protein sequence: CATSARGGMKTQYF.

This sequence joins TRBV9 and TRBJ2-2; 8 bases line up with TRBD1. V lost 4 bases, J lost 8 bases, and 10 bases stayed unmatched. The CDR3 runs 15 residues. Per the germline V gene, CDR1 is SGDLS and CDR2 is YYNGEE. The CDR3, as DNA: TGTGCCAGCAGCCCCCGGCAGGGGGCAAGAGGGGAGCTGTTTTTT. Its translation is CASSPRQGARGELFF.

A remark on this clone: Other DNA sequences of this sample code for an identical CDR3. The genes are TRBV28 and TRBJ2-3; D uncertain. Germline-derived CDR1 and CDR2 are MDHEN and SYDVKM. The V end was cut by 4 bases, the J end by 6 bases, with 8 bases between. The CDR3 is 12 residues long. CDR3 sequence: CASSSTRDTQYF. The CDR3 DNA sequence: TGTGCCAGCAGTTCGACTCGGGATACGCAGTATTTT.

This clone was seen a single time. J is TRBJ1-6 and V is TRBV14; 11 bases map to TRBD1. Germline loops: CDR1 SGHDN, CDR2 FVKESK. V trimming: 1 base; J trimming: 9 bases; junction bases outside the gene matches: 2. This CDR3 has 15 residues. CDR3 in amino acids: CASSQVGQGASPLHF. The CDR3, as DNA: TGTGCCAGCAGCCAAGTTGGACAGGGGGCTTCACCCCTCCACTTT.

The chain recombines TRBV28 with TRBJ1-5, with TRBD1 identical over 11 bases. Losses at the gene ends were 6 bases for V and 6 bases for J; bases not matched to a gene: 4. The CDR3 runs 14 residues. In germline, CDR1 is MDHEN, CDR2 SYDVKM. CDR3 DNA sequence: TGTGCCAGCAGAACCGGGACAGGGGGTCAGCCCCAGCATTTT. This translates into CASRTGTGGQPQHF.

V and J are TRBV10-2 and TRBJ2-1; the D gene is possibly TRBD2 (6 bases). The ends were cut back, 2 bases at V and 0 bases at J, with 8 bases in the middle. The germline V gene encodes CDR1 WSHSY and CDR2 SAAADI. This CDR3 has 15 amino acids. DNA for the CDR3: TGCGCCAGCAGTGAGGACGGGAGCTCCTACAATGAGCAGTTCTTC. This translates into CASSEDGSSYNEQFF.

The CDR3 sequence is CASSEQDLNYGYTF. As DNA, the CDR3 is TGTGCCAGCAGTGAACAGGATCTTAACTATGGCTACACCTTC. The chain recombines TRBV6-1 with TRBJ1-2; D is undetermined. The CDR3 has 14 residues. In germline, CDR1 is MNHNS, CDR2 SASEGT. Trimming pared 2 bases from V and 1 base from J, leaving 8 bases between.

The V and J genes are TRBV18 and TRBJ1-4, with 9 bases matching TRBD1. V lost 5 bases, J lost 5 bases, and 6 bases stayed unmatched. CDR1 is KGHSH, CDR2 LQKENI, per germline. The CDR3 extends over 15 amino acids. CDR3 bases: TGTGCCAGCTCAAGACAGGGGGGCCCCAATGAAAAACTGTTTTTT. It yields the protein CASSRQGGPNEKLFF.

The chain combines TRBV5-1 with TRBJ1-1; 7 bases line up with TRBD1. CDR1 and CDR2 (germline): SGHRS, YFSETQ. This CDR3 spans 16 amino acids. Trimming removed 2 bases from V and 2 bases from J; junction bases left unmatched: 9. This CDR3 is CASSFSPDRVNTEAFF. In DNA, the CDR3 is TGCGCCAGCAGCTTTTCCCCCGACAGGGTTAACACTGAAGCTTTCTTT.

CDR3: CATSRDLDSLYGYTF. The CDR3 region has the DNA TGTGCCACCAGCAGAGATCTGGACAGCCTCTATGGCTACACCTTC. The genes are TRBV15 and TRBJ1-2, with a tentative D call TRBD1 (6 bases). V lost 0 bases to trimming and J lost 4 bases, with 12 bases between them. From germline, CDR1 is LNHNV and CDR2 YYDKDF (reference sequence). The CDR3 is made up of 15 amino acids.

V usage is TRBV6-5 and J usage is TRBJ2-1; a possible D gene is TRBD1 (5 bases). The germline V gene encodes CDR1 MNHEY and CDR2 SVGAGI. This CDR3 region has 15 residues. Trimming removed 3 bases from V and 5 bases from J, with 14 bases in between. CDR3 in amino acids: CASSYYSTANNEQFF. CDR3 coding DNA: TGTGCCAGCAGTTATTATTCGACAGCAAACAATGAGCAGTTCTTC.

This rearrangement joins TRBV11-2 to TRBJ2-6; D perhaps matches TRBD1 (5 bases). Trimming stripped 6 bases from V and 1 base from J, with 10 bases between. This CDR3 is built from 15 residues. Germline V lookup: CDR1 SGHAT, CDR2 FQNNGV. The DNA of the CDR3 is TGTGCCAGCAGTCCCCAGGGATCTGGGGCCAACGTCCTGACTTTC. This codes for CASSPQGSGANVLTF. Full variable domain (rest looked up from reference TRBV11-2 and TRBJ2-6): EAGVAQSPRYKIIEKRQSVAFWCNPISGHATLYWYQQILGQGPKLLIQFQNNGVVDDSQLPKDRFSAERLKGVDSTLKIQPAKLEDSAVYLCASSPQGSGANVLTFGAGSRLTVL.

CDR3 DNA: TGCAGCGTCGGCGGGGGGCGCGGAGGTAACTATGGCTACACCTTC. It translates to CSVGGGRGGNYGYTF. This rearrangement joins TRBV29-1 to TRBJ1-2, with a possible D match to TRBD1 (6 bases). Germline V gene lookup returns CDR1 SQVTM and CDR2 ANQGSEA. V lost 6 bases, J lost 1 base, and 18 bases lay in between. This CDR3 region has 15 residues.

This clone has only one observation. The chain joins TRBV5-1 to TRBJ1-1; TRBD1 aligns across 8 bases. V lost 6 bases to trimming and J lost 0 bases; unmatched junction nucleotides: 7. The length of the CDR3 is 15 residues. CDR1 and CDR2 from the germline V gene are SGHRS and YFSETQ. In DNA form, the CDR3 reads TGCGCCAGCACGGACAGGGAAAATTTGAACACTGAAGCTTTCTTT. The encoded protein is CASTDRENLNTEAFF.

J is TRBJ1-6 and V is TRBV5-1, with 7 bases lining up with TRBD1. The J segment lost 4 bases and the V segment lost 1 base, leaving 8 bases of the junction unmatched. CDR1 SGHRS and CDR2 YFSETQ come from the germline V gene. The CDR3 sequence is 17 residues long. The CDR3 nucleotides are TGCGCCAGCAGCTTGAGCCTACAGGGGATTTATAATTCACCCCTCCACTTT. This translates into CASSLSLQGIYNSPLHF.

This chain joins TRBV2 and TRBJ2-1; 8 positions agree with TRBD2. The V segment lost 8 bases and the J segment 0 bases; nucleotides outside the gene matches: 0. Germline values: CDR1 SNHLY, CDR2 FYNNEI. The CDR3 covers 13 residues. CDR3: CASGTSSYNEQFF. In DNA form, the CDR3 reads TGTGCCAGCGGGACTAGCTCCTACAATGAGCAGTTCTTC. The complete variable domain, with remaining parts taken from reference TRBV2 and TRBJ2-1, reads EPEVTQTPSHQVTQMGQEVILRCVPISNHLYFYWYRQILGQKVEFLVSFYNNEISEKSEIFDDQFSVERPDGSNFTLKIRSTKLEDSAMYFCASGTSSYNEQFFGPGTRLTVL.

On this clone itself: This sequence may be a read error, since a much larger clone differs from it by one base. This specimen includes other DNA sequences encoding the same CDR3. The V and J genes are TRBV11-2 and TRBJ1-1, with a possible D match to TRBD1 (5 bases). The CDR3 length is 12 residues. Trimming pared 1 base from V and 8 bases from J, leaving 8 bases between. Germline V CDR1 and CDR2: SGHAT, FQNNGV. CDR3 sequence: CASSLVGGEAFF. In DNA form, the CDR3 reads TGTGCCAGCAGCTTAGTCGGGGGGGAAGCTTTCTTT.

The chain has TRBV4-2 and TRBJ2-7; 9 positions match TRBD1. CDR3 size: 16 residues. V shed 0 bases and J 2 bases; nucleotides not matched to a gene: 5. The germline gives CDR1 LGHNA, CDR2 YNFKEQ. The CDR3, as DNA: TGTGCCAGCAGCCAAGAGTGGAGACAGGGGGCCTACGAGCAGTACTTC. Translation: CASSQEWRQGAYEQYF.

This clone has ten or more counts. The chain links TRBV5-1 to TRBJ1-4; 9 bases map to TRBD1. Germline trimming cut 0 bases from V and 5 bases from J; bases unmatched to any gene: 2. Germline-derived CDR1 and CDR2 are SGHRS and YFSETQ. CDR3 length: 15 amino acids. Written as DNA, the CDR3 is TGCGCCAGCAGCTTGGATGGGACAGGGAATGAAAAACTGTTTTTT. This gives the protein CASSLDGTGNEKLFF. Full variable domain (remainder filled in from reference TRBV5-1 and TRBJ1-4): KAGVTQTPRYLIKTRGQQVTLSCSPISGHRSVSWYQQTPGQGLQFLFEYFSETQRNKGNFPGRFSGRQFSNSRSEMNVSTLELGDSALYLCASSLDGTGNEKLFFGSGTQLSVL.

The chain couples TRBV2 to TRBJ2-7; tentative D call: TRBD1 (6 bases). The CDR3 runs 12 residues. Trimming left V 4 bases short and J 6 bases short, with 10 bases between. Germline values: CDR1 SNHLY, CDR2 FYNNEI. The CDR3 sequence is CASSGPGAEQYF. As DNA, the CDR3 is TGTGCCAGCAGTGGACCAGGGGCCGAGCAGTACTTC.

This clone was seen a single time. This chain joins TRBV18 and TRBJ1-5; 7 bases are shared with TRBD1. The trim removed 2 bases at V and 6 bases at J, leaving 7 bases unmatched. The CDR3 consists of 15 residues. Germline CDR1 and CDR2: KGHSH and LQKENI. The CDR3 region is CASSPRAGGGQPQHF. In DNA, the CDR3 is TGTGCCAGCTCACCAAGGGCAGGGGGAGGTCAGCCCCAGCATTTT.

The chain uses TRBV27 and TRBJ2-3; no clear D gene. Germline values: CDR1 MNHEY, CDR2 SMNVEV (reference sequence). The CDR3 runs 14 residues. Trimming removed 6 bases from V and 4 bases from J, with 14 bases in between. The CDR3 nucleotides are TGTGCCAGCAGAAGTCTAGGAATCCCAGATACGCAGTATTTT. Amino acids: CASRSLGIPDTQYF.

This clone has just a few counts. V gene TRBV2 combines with J gene TRBJ1-2; D gene ambiguous. Germline lookup yields CDR1 SNHLY and CDR2 FYNNEI. This CDR3 is built from 12 residues. V lost 0 bases and J 8 bases, leaving 7 bases between the germline ends. Here the CDR3 DNA reads TGTGCCAGCAGTGAAGCGCTTCAGGGCTACACCTTC. Its protein is CASSEALQGYTF.

The chain joins TRBV4-1 to TRBJ1-5; D is ambiguous. Germline loops: CDR1 MGHRA, CDR2 YSYEKL. The V and J ends lost 0 bases and 3 bases respectively, with 9 bases between them. This CDR3 is 15 amino acids long. The DNA for the CDR3 is TGCGCCAGCAGCCAAGATCGGGAAATCAATCAGCCCCAGCATTTT. Its translation is CASSQDREINQPQHF.